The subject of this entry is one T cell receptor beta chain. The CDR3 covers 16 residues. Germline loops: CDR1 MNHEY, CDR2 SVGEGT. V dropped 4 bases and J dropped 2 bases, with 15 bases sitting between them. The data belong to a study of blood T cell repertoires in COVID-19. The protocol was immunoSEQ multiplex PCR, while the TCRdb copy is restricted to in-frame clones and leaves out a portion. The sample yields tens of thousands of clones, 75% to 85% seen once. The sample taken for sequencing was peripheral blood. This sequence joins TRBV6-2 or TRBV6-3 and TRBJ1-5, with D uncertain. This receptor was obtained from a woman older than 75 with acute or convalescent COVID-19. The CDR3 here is CASSSTDRGGNQPQHF. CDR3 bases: TGTGCCAGCAGTTCCACGGACCGGGGAGGCAATCAGCCCCAGCATTTT.